Here is one T cell receptor beta chain with its context. Its antigen target is currently unknown. Nothing much larger sits one base from this clone, and base qualities are not available. The sample is drawn from a study of T cell changes during pregnancy in multiple sclerosis (dated by TCRdb to between 2018 and 2021). Background on the whole study: In women with multiple sclerosis, the researchers looked at how the T cell repertoire shifted as pregnancy progressed.

Library construction relied on the immunoSEQ multiplex PCR assay. Here the immuneACCESS table is served through TCRdb, limited to in-frame sequences with V and J called. Missing clones are a known gap in these copies; in checked studies unresolved V genes cover under half, and the rest lacks a known reason. The sample table records fewer than 65,000 clones; about nine tenths of these occur just once. In total, the top ten clones hold 1% to 1.5% of the sample. V loses 0 bases, J loses 4 bases, and the germline ends lie 12 bases apart. For CDR1 and CDR2, the germline V gene lists SGHAT and FQNNGV. The CDR3 contains 15 residues, cysteine and phenylalanine counted. The kept DNA is CDR3 alone, 45 bases in frame from the first base.

The source was peripheral blood, collected after pregnancy. This chain joins TRBV11-2 to TRBJ1-1; TRBD1 is a possible D gene, resting on 5 matching bases. The sequence derives from a female donor in good health, enrolled as a control in a pregnancy study. The CDR3 reads CASSLDVGQVTEAFF. Read as DNA, the sequence is TGTGCCAGCAGCTTAGATGTGGGGCAGGTCACTGAAGCTTTCTTT.